Below are 5 T cell receptor beta chains sequenced from a single sample in a study of CD8 T cells in ankylosing spondylitis. TCRdb fed the 5' RACE reads into MiXCR, producing one record per CDR3 protein. The sample has approximately 250,000 distinct CDR3 sequences; over 9.5% are singletons. The sequenced sample was blood, either unsorted or a sorted T cell fraction (not recorded which). The receptors here all came from a male donor with ankylosing spondylitis or in good health (not recorded which).

This clonotype was counted at least ten times. CDR3 region: CASSGAVETQYF. As DNA, the CDR3 is TGTGCCAGCAGTGGGGCTGTAGAGACCCAGTACTTC. The V and J genes are TRBV25-1 and TRBJ2-5, with D unresolved. The CDR3 totals 12 residues. Trimming cost V 4 bases and J 4 bases, with 7 bases left between them. The germline gives CDR1 MGHDK, CDR2 SYGVNS. Looking up the rest from reference TRBV25-1 and TRBJ2-5 gives the full variable domain: EADIYQTPRYLVIGTGKKITLECSQTMGHDKMYWYQQDPGMELHLIHYSYGVNSTEKGDLSSESTVSRIRTEHFPLTLESARPSHTSQYLCASSGAVETQYFGPGTRLLVL.

Many counts were recorded for this clonotype. The rearrangement links TRBV6-5 to TRBJ2-2, with a tentative D call TRBD2 (6 bases). The germline CDR1 and CDR2 sequences are MNHEY and SVGAGI. Deletions cut 0 bases from V and 6 bases from J, with 11 bases between. This CDR3 is 15 amino acids long. The CDR3 sequence is CASSYSSRRAGELFF. For the CDR3, the DNA is TGTGCCAGCAGTTACTCGAGCCGGAGGGCCGGGGAGCTGTTTTTT.

This chain connects TRBV11-2 to TRBJ2-1, with TRBD2 identical over 15 bases. The V gene end was trimmed by 3 bases and the J gene end by 2 bases; junction bases not matched to a gene: 5. The CDR3 has 18 residues. The germline V gene encodes CDR1 SGHAT and CDR2 FQNNGV. The DNA for the CDR3 is TGTGCCAGCAGCTTGGGACTAGCGGGGGGAGGGACCTACAATGAGCAGTTCTTC. Residues: CASSLGLAGGGTYNEQFF.

The genes are TRBV27 and TRBJ2-3, with D hard to call. This CDR3 has 11 amino acids. Looked up from germline, CDR1 is MNHEY and CDR2 is SMNVEV (reference sequence). V was shortened by 6 bases and J by 8 bases, with 9 bases between the two germline ends. The CDR3 here is CASSGQGTQYF. DNA for the CDR3: TGTGCCAGCAGCGGGCAAGGTACGCAGTATTTT.

This clonotype showed up many times. The J gene is TRBJ2-1, the V gene TRBV5-5; 9 bases align to TRBD1. The CDR3 length is 14 residues. V was pared by 3 bases and J by 10 bases, with 8 bases of the junction left unmatched. Germline CDR1 SGHKS, CDR2 YYEKEE (reference sequence). The CDR3 DNA is TGTGCCAGCAGCTCCGCGACAGGGGGAGGGGAGCAGTTCTTC. The encoded protein is CASSSATGGGEQFF.